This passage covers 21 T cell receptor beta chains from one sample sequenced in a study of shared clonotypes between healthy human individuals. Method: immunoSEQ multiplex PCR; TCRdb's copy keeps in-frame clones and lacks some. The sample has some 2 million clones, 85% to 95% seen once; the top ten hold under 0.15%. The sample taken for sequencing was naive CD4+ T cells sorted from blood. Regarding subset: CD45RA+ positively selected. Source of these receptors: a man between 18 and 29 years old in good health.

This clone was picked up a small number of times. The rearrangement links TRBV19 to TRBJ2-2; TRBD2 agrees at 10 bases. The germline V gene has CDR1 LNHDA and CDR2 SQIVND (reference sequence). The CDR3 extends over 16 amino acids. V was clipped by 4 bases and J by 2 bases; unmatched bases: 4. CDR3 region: CASSTLAGANTGELFF. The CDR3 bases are TGTGCCAGTAGTACGCTAGCGGGAGCTAACACCGGGGAGCTGTTTTTT.

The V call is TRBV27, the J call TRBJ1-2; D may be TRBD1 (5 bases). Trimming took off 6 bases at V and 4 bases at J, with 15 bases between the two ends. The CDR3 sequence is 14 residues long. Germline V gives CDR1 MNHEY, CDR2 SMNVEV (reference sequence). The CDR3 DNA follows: TGTGCCAGCAGCATCGGATCGGGGCCCTATGGCTACACCTTC. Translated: CASSIGSGPYGYTF.

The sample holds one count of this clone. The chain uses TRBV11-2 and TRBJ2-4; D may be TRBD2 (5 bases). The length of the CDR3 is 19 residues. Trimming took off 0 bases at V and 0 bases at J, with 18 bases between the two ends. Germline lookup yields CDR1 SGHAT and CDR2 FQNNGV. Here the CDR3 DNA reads TGTGCCAGCAGCTTAGAAGGCCAGGCGGGTCCCTTAGCCAAAAACATTCAGTACTTC. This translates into CASSLEGQAGPLAKNIQYF.

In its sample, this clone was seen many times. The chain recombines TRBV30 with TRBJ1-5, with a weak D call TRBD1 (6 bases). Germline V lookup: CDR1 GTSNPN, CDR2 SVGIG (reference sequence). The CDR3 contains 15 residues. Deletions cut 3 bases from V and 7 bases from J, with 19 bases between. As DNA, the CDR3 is TGTGCCTGGAGACCGACAGGCGGTATGGGGCAGCCCCAGCATTTT. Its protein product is CAWRPTGGMGQPQHF.

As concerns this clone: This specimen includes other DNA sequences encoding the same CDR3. The CDR3 sequence is CASSPGQGRGYTF. The CDR3 region has the DNA TGTGCCAGCTCACCAGGACAGGGAAGAGGCTACACCTTC. The V call is TRBV18, the J call TRBJ1-2, with 8 bases identical to TRBD1. This CDR3 has 13 residues. The V segment lost 2 bases and the J segment 8 bases; nucleotides outside the gene matches: 4. Germline V gene data show CDR1 as KGHSH and CDR2 as LQKENI. Full variable domain (rest looked up from reference TRBV18 and TRBJ1-2): NAGVMQNPRHLVRRRGQEARLRCSPMKGHSHVYWYRQLPEEGLKFMVYLQKENIIDESGMPKERFSAEFPKEGPSILRIQQVVRGDSAAYFCASSPGQGRGYTFGSGTRLTVV.

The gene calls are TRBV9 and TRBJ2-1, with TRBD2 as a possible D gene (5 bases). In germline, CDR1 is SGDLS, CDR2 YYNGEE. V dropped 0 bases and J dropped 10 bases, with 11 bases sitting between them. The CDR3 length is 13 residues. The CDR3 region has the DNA TGTGCCAGCAGCGTAGGGACGGGGTTGGAGCAGTTCTTC. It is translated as CASSVGTGLEQFF.

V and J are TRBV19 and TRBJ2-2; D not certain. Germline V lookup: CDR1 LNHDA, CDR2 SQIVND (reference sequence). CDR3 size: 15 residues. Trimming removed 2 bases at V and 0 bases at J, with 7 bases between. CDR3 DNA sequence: TGTGCCAGTAGTATAACCCCAGCGAACACCGGGGAGCTGTTTTTT. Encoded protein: CASSITPANTGELFF.

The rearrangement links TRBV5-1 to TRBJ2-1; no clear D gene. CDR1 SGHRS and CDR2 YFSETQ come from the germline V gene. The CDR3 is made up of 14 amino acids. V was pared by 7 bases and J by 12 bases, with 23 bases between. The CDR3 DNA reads TGCGCCAGCGGAGACGGAATTCTCTCACCCCGGCAGTTCTTC. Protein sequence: CASGDGILSPRQFF.

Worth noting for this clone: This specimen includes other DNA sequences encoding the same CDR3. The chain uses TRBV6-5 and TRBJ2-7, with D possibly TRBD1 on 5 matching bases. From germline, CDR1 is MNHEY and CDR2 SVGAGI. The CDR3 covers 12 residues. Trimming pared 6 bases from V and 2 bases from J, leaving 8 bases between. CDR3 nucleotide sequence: TGTGCCAGCAGCGACAGAGCCTACGAGCAGTACTTC. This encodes CASSDRAYEQYF.

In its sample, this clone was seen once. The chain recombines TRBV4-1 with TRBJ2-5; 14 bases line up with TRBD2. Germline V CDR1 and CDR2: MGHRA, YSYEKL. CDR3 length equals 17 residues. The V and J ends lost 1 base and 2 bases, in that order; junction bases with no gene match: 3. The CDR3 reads CASSQVGLAGGQETQYF. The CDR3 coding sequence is TGCGCCAGCAGCCAAGTCGGACTAGCGGGGGGACAAGAGACCCAGTACTTC.

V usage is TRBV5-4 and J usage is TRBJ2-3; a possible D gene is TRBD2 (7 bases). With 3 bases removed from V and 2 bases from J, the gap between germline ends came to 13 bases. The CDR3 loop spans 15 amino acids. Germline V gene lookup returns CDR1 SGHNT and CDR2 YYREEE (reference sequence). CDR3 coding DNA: TGTGCCAGCAGCTCGGGGGGACAAAACACAGATACGCAGTATTTT. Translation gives CASSSGGQNTDTQYF.

Here the CDR3 reads CASSLWGEDYNEQFF. CDR3 bases: TGTGCCAGCAGTTTATGGGGGGAGGACTACAATGAGCAGTTCTTC. The chain links TRBV27 to TRBJ2-1, with a weak D call TRBD2 (6 bases). Germline-derived CDR1 and CDR2 are MNHEY and SMNVEV (reference sequence). CDR3 length equals 15 residues. The V end was cut by 1 base, the J end by 3 bases, with 10 bases between.

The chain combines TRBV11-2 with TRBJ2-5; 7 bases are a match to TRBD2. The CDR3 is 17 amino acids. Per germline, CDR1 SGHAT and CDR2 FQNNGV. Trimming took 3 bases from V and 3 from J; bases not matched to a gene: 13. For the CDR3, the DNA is TGTGCCAGCAGCTTGAGAACCCGGGACTACCGGAAAGAGACCCAGTACTTC. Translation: CASSLRTRDYRKETQYF.

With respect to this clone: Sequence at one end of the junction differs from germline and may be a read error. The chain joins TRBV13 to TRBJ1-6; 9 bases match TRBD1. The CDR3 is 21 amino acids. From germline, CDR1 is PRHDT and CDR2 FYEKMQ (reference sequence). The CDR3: CASSLGTGTGNSFGYNSPLHF. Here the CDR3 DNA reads TGTGCCAGCAGCCTAGGGACCGGGACAGGGAACAGTTTTGGCTATAATTCACCCCTCCACTTT.

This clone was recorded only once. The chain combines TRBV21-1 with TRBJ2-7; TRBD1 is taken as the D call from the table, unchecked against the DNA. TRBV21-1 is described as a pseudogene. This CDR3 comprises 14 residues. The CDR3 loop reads CASSPMGRVLEQYF. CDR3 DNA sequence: TGTGCCAGCAGCCCTATGGGCAGGGTGCTCGAGCAGTACTTC.

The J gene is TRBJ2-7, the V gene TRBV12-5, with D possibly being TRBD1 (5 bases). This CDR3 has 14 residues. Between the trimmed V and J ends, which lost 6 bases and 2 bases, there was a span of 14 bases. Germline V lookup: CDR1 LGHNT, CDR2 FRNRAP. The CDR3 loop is CASGLGAVAYEQYF. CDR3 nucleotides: TGTGCTAGTGGCCTAGGGGCCGTCGCCTACGAGCAGTACTTC.

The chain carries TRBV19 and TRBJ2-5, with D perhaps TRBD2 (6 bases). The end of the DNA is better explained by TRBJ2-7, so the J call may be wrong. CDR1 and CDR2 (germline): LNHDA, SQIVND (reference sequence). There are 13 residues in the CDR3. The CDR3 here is CASSSGVGYEQYF. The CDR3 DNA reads TGTGCCAGTAGTAGCGGGGTTGGCTACGAGCAGTACTTC.

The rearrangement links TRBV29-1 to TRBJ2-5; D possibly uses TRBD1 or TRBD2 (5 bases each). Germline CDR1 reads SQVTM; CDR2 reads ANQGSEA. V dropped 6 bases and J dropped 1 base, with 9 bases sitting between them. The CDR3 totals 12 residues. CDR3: CSVGAPQETQYF. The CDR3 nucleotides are TGCAGCGTCGGGGCCCCCCAAGAGACCCAGTACTTC.

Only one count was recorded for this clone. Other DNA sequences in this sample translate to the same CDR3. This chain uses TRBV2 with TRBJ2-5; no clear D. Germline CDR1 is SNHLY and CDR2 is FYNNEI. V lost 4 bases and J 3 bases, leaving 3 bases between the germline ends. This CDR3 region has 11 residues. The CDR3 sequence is CASSAKETQYF. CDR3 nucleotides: TGTGCCAGCAGTGCAAAAGAGACCCAGTACTTC. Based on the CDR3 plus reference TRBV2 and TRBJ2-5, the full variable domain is EPEVTQTPSHQVTQMGQEVILRCVPISNHLYFYWYRQILGQKVEFLVSFYNNEISEKSEIFDDQFSVERPDGSNFTLKIRSTKLEDSAMYFCASSAKETQYFGPGTRLLVL.

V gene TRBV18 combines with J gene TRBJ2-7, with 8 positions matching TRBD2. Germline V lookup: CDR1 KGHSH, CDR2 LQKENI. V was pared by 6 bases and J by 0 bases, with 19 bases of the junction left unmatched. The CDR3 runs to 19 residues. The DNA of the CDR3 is TGTGCCAGCTCCCAACTCCCCATTTCCGGGGGGGGCGCCTCCTACGAGCAGTACTTC. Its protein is CASSQLPISGGGASYEQYF.

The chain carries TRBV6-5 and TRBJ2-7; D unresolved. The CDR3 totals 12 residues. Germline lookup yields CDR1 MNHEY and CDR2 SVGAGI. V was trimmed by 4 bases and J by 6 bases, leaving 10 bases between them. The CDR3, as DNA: TGTGCCAGCAGTTCAACTATCGGCGAGCAGTACTTC. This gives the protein CASSSTIGEQYF.